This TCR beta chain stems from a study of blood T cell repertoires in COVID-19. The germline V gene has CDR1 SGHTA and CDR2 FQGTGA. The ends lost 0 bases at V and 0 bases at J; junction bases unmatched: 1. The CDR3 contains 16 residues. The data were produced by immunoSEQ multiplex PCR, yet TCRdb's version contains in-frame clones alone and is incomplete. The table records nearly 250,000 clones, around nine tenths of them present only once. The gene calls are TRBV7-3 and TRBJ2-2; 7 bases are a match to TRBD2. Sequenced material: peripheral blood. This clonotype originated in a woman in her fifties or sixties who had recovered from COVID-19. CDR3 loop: CASSLTAGANTGELFF. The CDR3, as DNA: TGTGCCAGCAGCTTAACGGCGGGGGCGAACACCGGGGAGCTGTTTTTT.